This T cell receptor (beta chain) comes out of a study of T cell responses to AZD1222 COVID-19 vaccine. Second doses at about 4 or about 12 weeks were pooled. Some clones are missing from TCRdb's copy, which holds only in-frame ones; the method was immunoSEQ multiplex PCR. There are 100,000 to 150,000 clones in the sample; around 90% occur only once, and approximately 2% lies in the top ten. V gave up 7 bases and J gave up 7 bases, with 10 bases separating them. CDR3 length: 11 residues. The sequencing used peripheral blood, collected 28 days after the second AZD1222 dose. The clonotype was recovered from an adult who received the AZD1222 COVID-19 vaccine. This sequence joins TRBV12-3 or TRBV12-4 and TRBJ1-1, with D uncertain. CDR3 nucleotides: TGTGCCAGCACCCGGCGGGGTGAAGCTTTCTTT. This encodes CASTRRGEAFF.